The rows below give T cell receptor beta chains drawn from one sample of a study of T-cell reconstitution after alpha-beta-depleted transplantation in children. MiXCR, applied by TCRdb to the PCR reads, yields one record per CDR3 protein. The sample includes 500,000 to 650,000 distinct CDR3 sequences, over 10% of them seen just once. The source material was PBMCs, mostly from graft donor cells, sampled 360 days after TCRalphabeta/CD19-depleted stem cell transplant. These receptors originate from a male patient younger than 18 who had a stem cell transplant for acute myeloid leukemia, so the T cells may come from the graft donor. The CDR3 runs from the conserved cysteine through the conserved F or W. A D gene is named only where the DNA matches it firmly. Not every row has a clone size; where given, it reads once, few, many or a size class.

j_call v_call clone_size d_call cdr3_aa cdr3_nt
TRBJ1-2 TRBV20-1 few TRBD1 CSAGQGGDYGYTF TGCAGTGCTGGACAGGGAGGGGACTATGGCTACACCTTC
TRBJ2-1 TRBV5-1 . TRBD2 CASSSGLAPTSYNEQFF TGCGCCAGCAGCTCAGGACTAGCGCCTACCTCCTACAATGAGCAGTTCTTC
TRBJ2-7 TRBV6-2/TRBV6-3 . . CASSYLGAPSYEQYF TGTGCCAGCAGTTACTTGGGCGCGCCCTCCTACGAGCAGTACTTC
TRBJ2-1 TRBV14 few TRBD2 CATNAGTSGYNEQFF TGTGCCACCAATGCCGGGACTAGCGGCTACAATGAGCAGTTCTTC
TRBJ2-2 TRBV18 few TRBD2 CASSATSGRPNTGELFF TGTGCCAGCTCAGCGACTAGCGGGAGACCGAACACCGGGGAGCTGTTTTTT
TRBJ2-4 TRBV27 few TRBD2 CASSLQGPRGGIQYF TGTGCCAGCAGTTTACAGGGGCCCCGGGGGGGCATTCAGTACTTC
TRBJ2-2 TRBV4-3 few . CASSHQGTSGISGELFF TGCGCCAGCAGCCACCAAGGGACAAGCGGGATATCCGGGGAGCTGTTTTTT
TRBJ2-7 TRBV28 . . CASTKGRRSYEQYF TGTGCCAGCACCAAAGGCAGACGAAGCTACGAGCAGTACTTC
TRBJ2-1 TRBV4-2 many TRBD1 CASSQDATRGLWNEQFF TGTGCCAGCAGCCAAGACGCTACCAGGGGGCTGTGGAATGAGCAGTTCTTC
TRBJ1-1 TRBV7-9 few . CASSLAGAFTEAFF TGTGCCAGCAGCTTAGCTGGGGCTTTCACTGAAGCTTTCTTT
TRBJ2-7 TRBV20-1 . TRBD2 CSAEPEPRWLAGDEQYF TGCAGTGCTGAGCCAGAGCCCCGGTGGCTAGCGGGAGACGAGCAGTACTTC
TRBJ2-3 TRBV7-6 . . CASSLVGLTNRDTQYF TGTGCCAGCAGCTTAGTCGGACTTACTAACAGAGATACGCAGTATTTT
TRBJ2-1 TRBV29-1 few TRBD1 CSATTGDSYNEQFF TGCAGCGCCACCACAGGGGATTCCTACAATGAGCAGTTCTTC
TRBJ2-4 TRBV10-3 many . CAISESSTLGDQYF TGTGCCATCAGTGAGTCATCGACCCTCGGGGATCAGTACTTC
TRBJ2-1 TRBV6-2/TRBV6-3 few . CASREPDSRSYNEQFF TGTGCCAGCCGCGAGCCCGACAGTCGCTCCTACAATGAGCAGTTCTTC
TRBJ2-7 TRBV2 many TRBD2 CASSPGLAGDEQYF TGTGCCAGCAGCCCGGGACTAGCGGGAGACGAGCAGTACTTC
TRBJ2-7 TRBV20-1 . . CSALLAANTYEQYF TGCAGTGCTCTTTTAGCGGCGAATACCTACGAGCAGTACTTC
TRBJ1-2 TRBV6-5 . . CASSYSGSSNYGYTF TGTGCCAGCAGTTACTCTGGCAGCTCTAACTATGGCTACACCTTC
TRBJ2-5 TRBV18 . TRBD1 CASSPPLDRGETQYF TGTGCCAGCTCACCACCGCTTGACAGGGGGGAGACCCAGTACTTC
TRBJ2-7 TRBV28 . . CASSLSRDPYEQYF TGTGCCAGCAGTTTATCCAGGGACCCCTACGAGCAGTACTTC
TRBJ2-6 TRBV11-1 . TRBD1 CASSPTGGSVSGANVLTF TGTGCCAGCAGCCCGACAGGGGGCTCCGTCTCTGGGGCCAACGTCCTGACTTTC
TRBJ2-5 TRBV11-1 few . CASSFRYPGFDGQYF TGTGCCAGCAGCTTTCGGTACCCGGGGTTTGATGGCCAGTACTTC
TRBJ2-7 TRBV6-2/TRBV6-3 . TRBD1 CASNMGDRENEQYF TGTGCCAGCAATATGGGGGACAGGGAGAACGAGCAGTACTTC
TRBJ2-7 TRBV28 . . CASSLWTVPITHEQYF TGTGCCAGCAGTTTGTGGACGGTCCCCATCACTCACGAGCAGTACTTC
TRBJ2-5 TRBV7-2 . . CASSLVSRSVQETQYF TGTGCCAGCAGCTTAGTCTCGCGATCGGTTCAAGAGACCCAGTACTTC
TRBJ2-5 TRBV20-1 few . CSALRTGRETQYF TGCAGTGCCCTTCGGACGGGACGGGAGACCCAGTACTTC
TRBJ2-1 TRBV11-1 few TRBD2 CASSTPLRGGSGVWEQFF TGTGCCAGCAGCACCCCGCTTCGGGGCGGGAGTGGTGTATGGGAGCAGTTCTTC
TRBJ2-6 TRBV5-1 . TRBD1 CASSWTGRSGANVLTF TGCGCCAGCAGCTGGACAGGTCGCTCTGGGGCCAACGTCCTGACTTTC
TRBJ2-3 TRBV6-5 . . CASSYGGLANTDTQYF TGTGCCAGCAGTTACGGGGGCCTAGCGAACACAGATACGCAGTATTTT
TRBJ2-1 TRBV1 . . CTSSQTVVTGLAPISVRSYNEQFF TGCACCAGCAGCCAAACGGTCGTTACGGGACTAGCGCCCATATCGGTGCGCTCCTACAATGAGCAGTTCTTC
TRBJ2-7 TRBV29-1 few TRBD2 CSVRETSYEQYF TGCAGCGTGCGGGAGACCTCCTACGAGCAGTACTTC
TRBJ2-1 TRBV10-3 many . CAISGASSSSYNEQFF TGTGCCATCAGTGGGGCCTCGTCGAGCTCCTACAATGAGCAGTTCTTC
TRBJ2-7 TRBV7-6 few TRBD2 CASSRTSFYEQYF TGTGCCAGCAGCCGGACTAGCTTCTACGAGCAGTACTTC